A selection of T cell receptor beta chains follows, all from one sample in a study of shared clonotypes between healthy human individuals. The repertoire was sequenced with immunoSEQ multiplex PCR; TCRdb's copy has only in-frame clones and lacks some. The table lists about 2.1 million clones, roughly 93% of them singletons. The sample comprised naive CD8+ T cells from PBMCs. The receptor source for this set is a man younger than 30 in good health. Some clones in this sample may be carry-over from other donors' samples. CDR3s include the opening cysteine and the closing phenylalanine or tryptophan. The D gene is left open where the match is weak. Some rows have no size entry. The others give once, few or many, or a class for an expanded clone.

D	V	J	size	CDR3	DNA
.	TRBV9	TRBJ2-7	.	CASSVTPGAAYEQYF	TGTGCCAGCAGCGTAACTCCAGGAGCAGCCTACGAGCAGTACTTC
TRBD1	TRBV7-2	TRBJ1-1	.	CASSLFGTAPVNTEAFF	TGTGCCAGCAGCTTATTCGGGACAGCGCCCGTGAACACTGAAGCTTTCTTT
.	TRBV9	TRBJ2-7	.	CASSLDPEASYEQYF	TGTGCCAGCAGCTTGGACCCCGAGGCCTCCTACGAGCAGTACTTC
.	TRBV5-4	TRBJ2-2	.	CASSLRSRSNTGELFF	TGTGCCAGCAGCTTGCGCAGTAGGTCGAACACCGGGGAGCTGTTTTTT
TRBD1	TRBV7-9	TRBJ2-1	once	CASSHGQGRDNEQFF	TGTGCCAGCAGCCACGGACAGGGGAGAGACAATGAGCAGTTCTTC
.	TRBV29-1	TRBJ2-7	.	CSVEDRNYEQYF	TGCAGCGTTGAAGACAGAAACTACGAGCAGTACTTC
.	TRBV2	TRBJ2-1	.	CASSEALAPNEQFF	TGTGCCAGCAGTGAAGCGCTAGCGCCCAATGAGCAGTTCTTC
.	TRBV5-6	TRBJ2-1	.	CASSLGTPKEQFF	TGTGCCAGCAGCCTCGGGACTCCCAAGGAGCAGTTCTTC
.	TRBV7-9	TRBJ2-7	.	CASSPRDGSYEQYF	TGTGCCAGCAGCCCCCGGGACGGGAGTTACGAGCAGTACTTC
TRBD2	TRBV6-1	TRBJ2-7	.	CASSLRTSGRYEQYF	TGTGCCAGCAGTTTGAGGACTAGCGGGAGGTACGAGCAGTACTTC
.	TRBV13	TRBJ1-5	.	CASSLRGRNQPQHF	TGTGCCAGCAGCTTAAGGGGGAGGAATCAGCCCCAGCATTTT
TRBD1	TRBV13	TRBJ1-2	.	CASSLYGTGPEGRYGYTF	TGTGCCAGCAGCTTATACGGGACAGGGCCGGAGGGCAGATATGGCTACACCTTC
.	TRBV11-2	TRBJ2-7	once	CASSLGPGQGISYEQYF	TGTGCCAGCAGCTTAGGGCCCGGGCAGGGGATCTCCTACGAGCAGTACTTC
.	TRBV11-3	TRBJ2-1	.	CASSLAASNNEQFF	TGTGCCAGCAGCTTAGCCGCCTCCAACAATGAGCAGTTCTTC
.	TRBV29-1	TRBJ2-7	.	CSVAEETYEQYF	TGCAGCGTCGCGGAGGAGACCTACGAGCAGTACTTC
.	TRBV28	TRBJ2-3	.	CASSMTKGYSGTDTQYF	TGTGCCAGCAGTATGACTAAGGGGTATTCAGGGACAGATACGCAGTATTTT
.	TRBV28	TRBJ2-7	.	CASSSTGGSYEQYF	TGTGCCAGCAGTTCCACCGGGGGCTCCTACGAGCAGTACTTC
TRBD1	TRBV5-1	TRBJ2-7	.	CASSLGTGEIYEQYF	TGCGCCAGCAGCTTGGGGACAGGGGAAATCTACGAGCAGTACTTC
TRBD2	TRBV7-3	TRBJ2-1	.	CASSSSSGRHNEQFF	TGTGCCAGCAGCTCCTCTAGCGGGAGACACAATGAGCAGTTCTTC
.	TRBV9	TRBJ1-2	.	CASSVAAGSGYGYTF	TGTGCCAGCAGCGTAGCGGCAGGGTCGGGCTATGGCTACACCTTC
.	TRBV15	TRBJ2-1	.	CATSGRVEDSYNEQFF	TGTGCCACCAGCGGCAGAGTGGAGGACTCCTACAATGAGCAGTTCTTC
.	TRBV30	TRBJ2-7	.	CAWVGSGYHEQYF	TGTGCCTGGGTTGGGTCGGGTTACCACGAGCAGTACTTC
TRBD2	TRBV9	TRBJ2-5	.	CASRSGGASGIAETQYF	TGTGCCAGCAGATCCGGGGGGGCTAGCGGGATTGCAGAGACCCAGTACTTC
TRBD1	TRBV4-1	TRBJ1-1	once	CASSYRGLDEAFF	TGCGCCAGCAGCTACAGGGGGCTGGATGAAGCTTTCTTT
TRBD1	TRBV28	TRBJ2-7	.	CASRGDRSYEQYF	TGTGCCAGCAGGGGGGACAGATCCTACGAGCAGTACTTC
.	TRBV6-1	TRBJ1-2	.	CASRGQSSNYGYTF	TGTGCCAGCAGAGGACAGTCTTCTAACTATGGCTACACCTTC
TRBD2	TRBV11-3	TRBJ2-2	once	CASSPRGGTNPGELFF	TGTGCCAGCAGCCCCCGTGGCGGGACTAATCCCGGGGAGCTGTTTTTT
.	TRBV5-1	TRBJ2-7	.	CASSIGYEQYF	TGCGCCAGCAGCATAGGGTACGAGCAGTACTTC
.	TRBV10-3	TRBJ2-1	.	CAISELTAGSDEQFF	TGTGCCATCAGTGAGTTAACGGCGGGGTCGGATGAGCAGTTCTTC
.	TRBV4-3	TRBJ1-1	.	CASSRYVQGPINTEAFF	TGCGCCAGCAGCCGCTACGTACAGGGCCCCATAAACACTGAAGCTTTCTTT
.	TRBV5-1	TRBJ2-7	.	CASSLGAGGVSTYEQYF	TGCGCCAGCAGCTTGGGGGCTGGTGGGGTATCAACCTACGAGCAGTACTTC
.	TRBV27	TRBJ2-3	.	CASSRTGSTDTQYF	TGTGCCAGCAGCCGGACGGGCAGCACAGATACGCAGTATTTT
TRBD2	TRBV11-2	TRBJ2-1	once	CASSSGTSSQFF	TGTGCCAGCAGCTCCGGGACTAGCTCTCAGTTCTTC
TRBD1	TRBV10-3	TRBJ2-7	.	CAIGDRGMDEQYF	TGTGCCATCGGGGACAGGGGAATGGACGAGCAGTACTTC
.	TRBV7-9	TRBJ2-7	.	CASSPPDGAYEQYF	TGTGCCAGCAGCCCACCTGACGGTGCCTACGAGCAGTACTTC
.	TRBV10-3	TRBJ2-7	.	CAIATTGHSTYEQYF	TGTGCCATCGCCACAACAGGCCATTCCACCTACGAGCAGTACTTC
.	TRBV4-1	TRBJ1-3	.	CASSQDLNTIYF	TGCGCCAGCAGCCAAGATTTAAACACCATATATTTT
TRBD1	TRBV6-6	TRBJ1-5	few	CASSRDRGLNQPQHF	TGTGCCAGCAGTCGGGACAGGGGCCTTAATCAGCCCCAGCATTTT
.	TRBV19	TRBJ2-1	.	CASSMTGENNEQFF	TGTGCCAGTAGCATGACAGGAGAGAACAATGAGCAGTTCTTC
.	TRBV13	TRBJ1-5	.	CASSFGRSSNQPQHF	TGTGCCAGCAGCTTCGGTAGGAGTAGCAATCAGCCCCAGCATTTT
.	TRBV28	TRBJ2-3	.	CASSQKSASAADTQYF	TGTGCCAGCAGCCAGAAGTCGGCTAGCGCCGCAGATACGCAGTATTTT
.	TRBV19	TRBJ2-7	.	CATSDRSYEQYF	TGTGCCACCTCAGACAGATCCTACGAGCAGTACTTC
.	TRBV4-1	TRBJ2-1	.	CASSQAGVGAYNEQFF	TGCGCCAGCAGCCAAGCCGGAGTAGGTGCCTACAATGAGCAGTTCTTC
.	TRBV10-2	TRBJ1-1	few	CASRTEPGEAFF	TGCGCCAGCAGGACAGAACCGGGTGAAGCTTTCTTT
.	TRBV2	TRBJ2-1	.	CASTDGFSGNEQFF	TGTGCCAGCACCGACGGCTTTTCAGGAAATGAGCAGTTCTTC
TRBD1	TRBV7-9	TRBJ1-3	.	CASSPGTGPGNTIYF	TGTGCCAGCAGCCCGGGGACAGGGCCTGGAAACACCATATATTTT
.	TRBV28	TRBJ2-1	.	CASSLLRTDYHEQFF	TGTGCCAGCAGTTTATTGAGGACAGACTACCATGAGCAGTTCTTC
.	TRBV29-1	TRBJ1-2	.	CSVDNPGRPLSYGYTF	TGCAGCGTCGACAATCCTGGGAGACCATTAAGCTATGGCTACACCTTC
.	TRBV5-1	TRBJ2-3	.	CASRVRRDPGDTQYF	TGCGCCAGCAGGGTAAGGCGGGATCCAGGGGATACGCAGTATTTT
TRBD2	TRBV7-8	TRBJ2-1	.	CASSLGVAGDPFF	TGTGCCAGCAGCTTAGGGGTAGCGGGAGACCCGTTCTTC
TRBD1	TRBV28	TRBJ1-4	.	CASTPTGVREKLFF	TGTGCCAGCACCCCGACAGGGGTACGGGAAAAACTGTTTTTT
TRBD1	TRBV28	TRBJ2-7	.	CASSLMGQGNYEQYF	TGTGCCAGCAGTTTAATGGGACAGGGGAACTACGAGCAGTACTTC
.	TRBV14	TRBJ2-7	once	CASSPGRAGGLYEQYF	TGTGCCAGCAGCCCGGGGAGGGCAGGGGGCTTATACGAGCAGTACTTC
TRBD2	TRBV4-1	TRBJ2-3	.	CASTVDSGRGWDTQYF	TGCGCCAGCACCGTAGATAGCGGGAGAGGATGGGATACGCAGTATTTT
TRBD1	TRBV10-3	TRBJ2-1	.	CAISESAQGASNEQFF	TGTGCCATCAGTGAGTCTGCACAGGGGGCAAGCAATGAGCAGTTCTTC
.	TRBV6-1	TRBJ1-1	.	CASTEGAGNTEAFF	TGTGCCAGCACCGAAGGGGCAGGGAACACTGAAGCTTTCTTT
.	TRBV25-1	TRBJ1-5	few	CASRQIGQRQPQHF	TGTGCCAGCCGCCAAATAGGGCAAAGACAGCCCCAGCATTTT
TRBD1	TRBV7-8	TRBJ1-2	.	CASSSGTGEGGYTF	TGTGCCAGCAGCTCTGGGACAGGGGAGGGGGGCTACACCTTC
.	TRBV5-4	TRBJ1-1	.	CASSLEGSEAFF	TGTGCCAGCAGCTTGGAAGGGAGTGAAGCTTTCTTT
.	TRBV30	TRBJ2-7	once	CAWIGGSYEQYF	TGTGCCTGGATAGGGGGATCCTACGAGCAGTACTTC